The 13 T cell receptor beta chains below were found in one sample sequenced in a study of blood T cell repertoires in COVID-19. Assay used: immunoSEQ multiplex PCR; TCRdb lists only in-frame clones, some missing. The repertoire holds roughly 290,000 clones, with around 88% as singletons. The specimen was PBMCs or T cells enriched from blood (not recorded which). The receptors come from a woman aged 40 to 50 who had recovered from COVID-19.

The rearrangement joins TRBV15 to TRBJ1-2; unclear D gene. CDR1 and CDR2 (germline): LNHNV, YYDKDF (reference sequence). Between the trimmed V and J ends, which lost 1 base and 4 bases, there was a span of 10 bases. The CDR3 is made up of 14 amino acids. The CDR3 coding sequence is TGTGCCACCAGCAGAGTGGGCAATCCCTATGGCTACACCTTC. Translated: CATSRVGNPYGYTF.

CDR3 coding DNA: TGTGCCGGGCGCGACAGGAGGCAAGAGACCCAGTACTTC. Translation gives CAGRDRRQETQYF. The rearrangement links TRBV18 to TRBJ2-5; maybe TRBD1 (6 bases). Germline CDR1 reads KGHSH; CDR2 reads LQKENI. V shed 11 bases and J shed 2 bases, with 15 bases lying between them. The length of the CDR3 is 13 residues.

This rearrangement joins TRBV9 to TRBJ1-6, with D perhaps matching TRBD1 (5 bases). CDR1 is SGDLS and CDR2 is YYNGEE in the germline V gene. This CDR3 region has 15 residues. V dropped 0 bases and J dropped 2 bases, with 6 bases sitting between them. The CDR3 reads CASSVEGTYNSPLHF. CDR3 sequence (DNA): TGTGCCAGCAGCGTAGAGGGGACCTATAATTCACCCCTCCACTTT.

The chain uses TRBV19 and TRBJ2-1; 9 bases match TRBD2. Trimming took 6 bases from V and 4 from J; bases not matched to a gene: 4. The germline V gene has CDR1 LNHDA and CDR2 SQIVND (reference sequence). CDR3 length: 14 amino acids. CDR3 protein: CASRGSGRYNEQFF. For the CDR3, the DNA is TGTGCCAGTAGAGGTAGCGGGAGATACAATGAGCAGTTCTTC.

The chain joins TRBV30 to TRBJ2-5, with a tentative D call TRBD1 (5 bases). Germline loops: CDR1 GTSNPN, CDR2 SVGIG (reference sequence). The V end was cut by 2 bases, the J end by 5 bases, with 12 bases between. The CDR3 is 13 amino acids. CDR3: CAWSLQGVETQYF. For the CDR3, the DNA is TGTGCCTGGAGTCTGCAGGGTGTGGAGACCCAGTACTTC.

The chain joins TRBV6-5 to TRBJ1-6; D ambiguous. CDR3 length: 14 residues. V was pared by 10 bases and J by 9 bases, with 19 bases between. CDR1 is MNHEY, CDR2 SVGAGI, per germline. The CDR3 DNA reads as TGTGCCACTACCCGGGGTATTTTCATTTCACCCCTCCACTTT. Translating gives CATTRGIFISPLHF.

The DNA of the CDR3 is TGTGCCAGCAGCCGCAGCGGGCCAAACGCAGATACGCAGTATTTT. Translating it yields CASSRSGPNADTQYF. The chain joins TRBV7-3 to TRBJ2-3; D possibly corresponds to TRBD2 (6 bases). V lost 5 bases to trimming and J lost 4 bases, with 16 bases between them. The CDR3 runs 15 residues. Germline CDR1 reads SGHTA; CDR2 reads FQGTGA.

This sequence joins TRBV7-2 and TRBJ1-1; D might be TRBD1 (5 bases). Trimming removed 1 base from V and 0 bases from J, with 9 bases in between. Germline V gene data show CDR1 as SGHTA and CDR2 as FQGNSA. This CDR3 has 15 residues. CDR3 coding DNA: TGTGCCAGCAGCTTAGGGTCCAGGGTGAACACTGAAGCTTTCTTT. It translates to CASSLGSRVNTEAFF. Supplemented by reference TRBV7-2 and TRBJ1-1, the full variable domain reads GAGVSQSPSNKVTEKGKDVELRCDPISGHTALYWYRQSLGQGLEFLIYFQGNSAPDKSGLPSDRFSAERTGGSVSTLTIQRTQQEDSAVYLCASSLGSRVNTEAFFGQGTRLTVV.

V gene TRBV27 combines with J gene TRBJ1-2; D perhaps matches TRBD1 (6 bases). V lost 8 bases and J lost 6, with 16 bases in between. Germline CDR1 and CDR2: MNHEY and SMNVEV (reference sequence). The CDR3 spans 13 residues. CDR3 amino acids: CASRFGGADGYTF. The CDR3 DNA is TGTGCCAGCCGGTTTGGGGGGGCCGATGGCTACACCTTC.

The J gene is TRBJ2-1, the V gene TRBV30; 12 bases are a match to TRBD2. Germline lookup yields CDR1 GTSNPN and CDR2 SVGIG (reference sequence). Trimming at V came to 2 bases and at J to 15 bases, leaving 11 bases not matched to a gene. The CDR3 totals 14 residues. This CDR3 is CAWSPGLAGPPRFF. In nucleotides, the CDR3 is TGTGCCTGGAGTCCCGGACTAGCGGGACCACCCCGGTTCTTC.

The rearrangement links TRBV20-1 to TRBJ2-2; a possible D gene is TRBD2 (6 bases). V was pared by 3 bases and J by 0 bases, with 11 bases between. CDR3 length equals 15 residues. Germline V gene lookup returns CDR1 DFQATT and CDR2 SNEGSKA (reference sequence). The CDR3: CSASSGPANTGELFF. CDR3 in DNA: TGCAGTGCTAGTAGCGGACCTGCGAACACCGGGGAGCTGTTTTTT.

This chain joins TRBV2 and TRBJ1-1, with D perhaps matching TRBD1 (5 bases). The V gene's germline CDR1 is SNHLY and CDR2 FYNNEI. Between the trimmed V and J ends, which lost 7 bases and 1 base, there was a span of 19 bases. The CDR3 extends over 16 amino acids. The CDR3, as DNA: TGTGCCAGCACCAAACCTTGGCAGGGTCCGAACACTGAAGCTTTCTTT. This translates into CASTKPWQGPNTEAFF. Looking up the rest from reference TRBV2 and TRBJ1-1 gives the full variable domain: EPEVTQTPSHQVTQMGQEVILRCVPISNHLYFYWYRQILGQKVEFLVSFYNNEISEKSEIFDDQFSVERPDGSNFTLKIRSTKLEDSAMYFCASTKPWQGPNTEAFFGQGTRLTVV.

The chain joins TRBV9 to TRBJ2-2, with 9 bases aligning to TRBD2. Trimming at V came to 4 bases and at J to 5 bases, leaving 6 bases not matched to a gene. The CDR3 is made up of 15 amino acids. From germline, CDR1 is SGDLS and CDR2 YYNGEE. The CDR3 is CASSPREGWTGELFF. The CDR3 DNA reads TGTGCCAGCAGCCCGCGGGAGGGCTGGACCGGGGAGCTGTTTTTT.